This T cell receptor beta chain appears in the sequencing data of a study of blood T cell repertoires in COVID-19. Original analysis: Reference gene primer amplification gave estimated nucleated cell counts. Sequencing used immunoSEQ multiplex PCR; TCRdb keeps in-frame clones, though not all of them. That table gives V, J and clone size, and the DNA gave D and trimming. The sample lists approximately 47,000 clones; 65% to 90% were seen once. Deletions cut 5 bases from V and 0 bases from J, with 7 bases between. This CDR3 is 13 amino acids long. Germline V gives CDR1 GTSNPN, CDR2 SVGIG (reference sequence).

The source of this sequence is a woman of 80 years or more with COVID-19, enrolled during active disease. V gene TRBV30 combines with J gene TRBJ1-4; D gene uncertain. The specimen was peripheral blood. The CDR3 loop is CAWREATNEKLFF. The CDR3 DNA is TGTGCCTGGCGGGAAGCAACTAATGAAAAACTGTTTTTT.